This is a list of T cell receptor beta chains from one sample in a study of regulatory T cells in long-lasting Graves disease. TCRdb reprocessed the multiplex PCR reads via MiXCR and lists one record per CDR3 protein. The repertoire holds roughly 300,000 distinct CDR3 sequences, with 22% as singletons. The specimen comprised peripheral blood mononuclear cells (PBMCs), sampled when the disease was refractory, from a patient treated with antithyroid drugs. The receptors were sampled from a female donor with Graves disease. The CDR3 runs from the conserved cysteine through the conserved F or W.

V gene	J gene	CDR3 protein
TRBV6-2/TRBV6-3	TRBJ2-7	CASSTGLTYEQYF
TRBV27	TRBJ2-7	CASSLGGTGQYEQYF
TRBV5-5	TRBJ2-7	CASSNGLAFSYEQYF
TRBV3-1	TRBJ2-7	CAGPRSYEQYF
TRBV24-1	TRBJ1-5	CATSGTTSGQPQHF
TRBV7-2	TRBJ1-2	CASSFPGQEMWGYTF
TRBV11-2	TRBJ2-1	CASSRGPVNYNEQFF
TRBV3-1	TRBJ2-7	CASSQPGTSVYEQYF
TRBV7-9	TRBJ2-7	CASSSPETNEQYF
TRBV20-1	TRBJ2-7	CSARDPPGPAYEQYF
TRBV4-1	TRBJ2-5	CASSQVGKGRETQYF
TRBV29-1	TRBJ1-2	CSAQTGGIYGYTF
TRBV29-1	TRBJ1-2	CSVEEGASYTF
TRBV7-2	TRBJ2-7	CASSLRDTYEQYF
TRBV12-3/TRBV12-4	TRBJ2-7	CASSLADGLYEQYF
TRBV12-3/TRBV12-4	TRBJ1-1	CASNMGQNTEAFF
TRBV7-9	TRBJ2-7	CASSAWGRTEGYEQYF
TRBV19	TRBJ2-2	CASSIIGGSPVAGELFF
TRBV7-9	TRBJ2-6	CASSRDGWSGANVLTF
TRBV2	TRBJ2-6	CAKDTDSGANVLTF
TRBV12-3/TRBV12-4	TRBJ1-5	CASSLRSNQPQHF
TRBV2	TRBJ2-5	CASSGPGETQYF
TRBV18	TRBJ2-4	CASSPPGGAQYF
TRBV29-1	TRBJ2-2	CSVELSPEGTGELFF
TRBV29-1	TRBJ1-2	CAHRGAWGGNYGYTF
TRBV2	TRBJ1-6	CASTGPYNSPLHF
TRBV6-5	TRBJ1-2	CASSSHRADGYTF
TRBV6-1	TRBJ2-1	CASSILAGDTYNEQFF
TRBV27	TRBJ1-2	CASSLARTGGPYGYTF
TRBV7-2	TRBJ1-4	CASSFQGAPLEKLFF
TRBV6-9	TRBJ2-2	CASSYKLTGELFF
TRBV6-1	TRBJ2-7	CASLGSSYEQYF
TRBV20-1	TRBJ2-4	CSARVGVRDIQYF
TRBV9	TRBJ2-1	CASSYSPNEQFF
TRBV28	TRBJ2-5	CASSFLYQETQYF
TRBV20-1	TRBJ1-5	CSAGRLSNQPQHF
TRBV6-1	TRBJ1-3	CATSSLGNTIYF
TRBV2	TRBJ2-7	CASSDFLGSSLYYEQYF
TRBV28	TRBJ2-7	CASSFRGVLYEQYF
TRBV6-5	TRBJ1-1	CASSFRGDNTEAFF
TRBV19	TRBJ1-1	CASSIDRGTEAFF
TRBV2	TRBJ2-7	CASSEAPRTGVYEQYF
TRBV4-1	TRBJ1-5	CASSQAGSNQPQHF
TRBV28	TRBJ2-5	CASSLRSWETQYF
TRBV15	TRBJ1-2	CATSRAGQGALYGYTF
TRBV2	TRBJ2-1	CASRGVGSSYNEQFF
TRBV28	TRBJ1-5	CASSITGGGQPQHF
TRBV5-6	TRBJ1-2	CASRETGLRRGYTF
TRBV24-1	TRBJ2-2	CATSERTYTGELFF
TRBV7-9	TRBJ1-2	CASSSLTGSRSNYGYTF
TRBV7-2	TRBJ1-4	CASRKANEKLFF
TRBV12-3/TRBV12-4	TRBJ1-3	CASSLGADTIYF
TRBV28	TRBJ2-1	CACSLSRGSWPETFYNEQFF
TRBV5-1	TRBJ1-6	CASSLLLRHSPLHF
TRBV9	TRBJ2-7	CASSVHDGPGYEQYF
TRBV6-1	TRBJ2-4	CASSEGRSRHIQYF
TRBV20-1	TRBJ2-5	CSATGTTETQYF
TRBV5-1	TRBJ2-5	CASSSTGSEETQYF
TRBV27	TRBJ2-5	CASSLRGRAFETQYF
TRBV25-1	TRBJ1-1	CASRDNRGRGTEAFF